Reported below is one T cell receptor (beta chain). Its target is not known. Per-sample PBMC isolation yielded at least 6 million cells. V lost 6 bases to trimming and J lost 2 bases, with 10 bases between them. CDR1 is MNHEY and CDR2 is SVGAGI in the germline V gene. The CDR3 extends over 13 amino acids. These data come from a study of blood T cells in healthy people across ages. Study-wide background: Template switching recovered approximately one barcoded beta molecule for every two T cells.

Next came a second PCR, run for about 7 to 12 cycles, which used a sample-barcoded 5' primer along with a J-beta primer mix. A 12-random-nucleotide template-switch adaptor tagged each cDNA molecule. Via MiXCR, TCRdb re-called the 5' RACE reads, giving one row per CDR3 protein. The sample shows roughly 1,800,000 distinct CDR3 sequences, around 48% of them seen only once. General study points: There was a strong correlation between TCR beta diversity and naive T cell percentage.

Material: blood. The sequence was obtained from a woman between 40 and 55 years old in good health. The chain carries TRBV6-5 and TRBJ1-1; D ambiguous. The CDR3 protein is CASRRGFNTEAFF. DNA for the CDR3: TGTGCCAGCAGGCGGGGATTCAACACTGAAGCTTTCTTT.